One and the same sample provided the 22 T cell receptor beta chains below, sequenced in a study of T cell clonality in common variable immunodeficiency. Repertoires were generated with immunoSEQ multiplex PCR, while TCRdb's copy carries only in-frame clones and drops some. The sample is made up of about 66,000 clones, none counted only once. The sequenced sample was peripheral blood mononuclear cells. These receptors were taken from a person aged 18 to 75 in good health.

The table lists this clone with many counts. The read falls 3 residues short of the CDR3 end, and the missing part is taken from the germline J gene. The chain links TRBV5-1 to TRBJ1-5; D unclear. Germline assignment: CDR1 SGHRS and CDR2 YFSETQ. V was pared by 6 bases and J by 0 bases, with 13 bases between. CDR3 length: 15 amino acids. The CDR3 spells CASTPAPDSNQPQHF. CDR3 DNA, as far as it was read: TGCGCCAGCACCCCCGCGCCCGATAGCAATCAGCCC.

This clone was seen repeatedly, ten times or more. The observed sequence ends 3 residues before the CDR3 terminus, with the missing tail filled in from the germline J gene. The gene calls are TRBV19 and TRBJ2-3; TRBD2 matches 13 bases. The CDR3 is made up of 17 amino acids. J gave up 4 bases and V 5 bases, and 9 bases lay outside the gene matches. CDR1 is LNHDA, CDR2 SQIVND, per germline (reference sequence). The CDR3 spells CASSWTSGSSMADTQYF. Incomplete CDR3 DNA: TGTGCCAGTAGTTGGACTAGCGGGAGTTCTATGGCAGATACG.

This clone showed up just a few times. Read sequence stops 3 residues before the CDR3 end, and the germline J gene provides the missing end. V gene TRBV2 combines with J gene TRBJ2-4, with 7 bases identical to TRBD2. The junction had 7 bases not matched to a gene; V was cut back by 3 bases and J by 2 bases. Per the germline V gene, CDR1 is SNHLY and CDR2 is FYNNEI. The CDR3 consists of 16 residues. This chain's CDR3 is CASSDAAGVTKNIQYF. CDR3 bases read: TGTGCCAGCAGTGATGCGGCGGGAGTTACCAAAAACATT. Full variable domain (remainder filled in from reference TRBV2 and TRBJ2-4): EPEVTQTPSHQVTQMGQEVILRCVPISNHLYFYWYRQILGQKVEFLVSFYNNEISEKSEIFDDQFSVERPDGSNFTLKIRSTKLEDSAMYFCASSDAAGVTKNIQYFGAGTRLSVL.

This clone was counted ten times or more. From the germline J gene comes the end of the CDR3, since the read stops 3 residues before it. V is TRBV20-1 and J is TRBJ2-3, with 7 nucleotides matching TRBD2. Trimming took 2 bases from V and 4 from J; bases not matched to a gene: 18. From germline, CDR1 is DFQATT and CDR2 SNEGSKA (reference sequence). The CDR3 contains 18 residues. CDR3 DNA, as far as it was read: TGCAGTGCTAGAAGTGAGAGCGGGAATCCGTTGGGCCCAGATACG. Translated: CSARSESGNPLGPDT. The complete CDR3 reads CSARSESGNPLGPDTQYF.

This clone was observed at least ten times. The sequenced fragment ends 3 residues before the CDR3 boundary, so the rest is inferred from the germline J gene. The chain couples TRBV5-1 to TRBJ2-2, with TRBD1 as a possible D gene (6 bases). The V end lost 1 base, the J end lost 5 bases, and 12 bases lay between the germline ends. This CDR3 region has 15 residues. CDR1 is SGHRS, CDR2 YFSETQ, per germline. The sequenced CDR3 bases are TGCGCCAGCAGCTTGAACAGGGTTGGGACCGGGGAG. Protein sequence: CASSLNRVGTGE. The whole CDR3 sequence reads CASSLNRVGTGELFF.

There are many counts of this clone. The read is 3 residues too short to cover the CDR3 end, so that end is filled in from the germline J gene. This chain links TRBV18 with TRBJ1-2, with 9 bases that match TRBD1. CDR1 is KGHSH, CDR2 LQKENI, per germline. This CDR3 spans 13 amino acids. J lost 7 bases, V lost 4 bases, and 4 bases had no gene match. The CDR3 region is CASSRDREAGYTF. Incomplete CDR3 DNA: TGTGCCAGCTCACGGGACAGGGAAGCTGGC.

Ten or more counts support this clone. The read ends 3 residues early relative to the CDR3; the germline J gene fills the gap. V gene TRBV29-1 combines with J gene TRBJ1-1; D possibly corresponds to TRBD1 (6 bases). In germline, CDR1 is SQVTM, CDR2 ANQGSEA. The CDR3 totals 13 residues. Trimming cost V 7 bases and J 4 bases, with 16 bases left between them. CDR3 region: CSAHRVAVTEAFF. The DNA read from the CDR3 is TGCAGCGCCCACAGGGTCGCGGTCACTGAA.

This clone was counted at least ten times. The sequenced fragment ends 3 residues before the CDR3 boundary, so the rest is inferred from the germline J gene. The chain is built from TRBV5-4 and TRBJ1-5; no clear D. Per the germline V gene, CDR1 is SGHNT and CDR2 is YYREEE (reference sequence). This CDR3 has 12 amino acids. Trimming removed 1 base at V and 6 bases at J, with 5 bases between. The CDR3 loop reads CASSLLGQPQHF. CDR3 DNA, as far as it was read: TGTGCCAGCAGCTTGCTCGGTCAGCCC. The full variable domain, its missing parts supplied by reference TRBV5-4 and TRBJ1-5, is ETGVTQSPTHLIKTRGQQVTLRCSSQSGHNTVSWYQQALGQGPQFIFQYYREEENGRGNFPPRFSGLQFPNYSSELNVNALELDDSALYLCASSLLGQPQHFGDGTRLSIL.

This clone occurred many times. Read coverage stops 3 residues before the CDR3 terminus; the germline J gene supplies the remainder. Other DNA sequences within the sample encode an identical CDR3. The V gene is TRBV7-6, the J gene TRBJ2-4, with TRBD2 matching over 13 bases. CDR3 length: 14 residues. Per germline, CDR1 SGHVS and CDR2 FNYEAQ. Losses at the gene ends were 3 bases for V and 9 bases for J; bases not matched to a gene: 2. This chain's CDR3 is CASSLGTSGAIQYF. The sequenced part of the CDR3 DNA is TGTGCCAGCAGCTTGGGGACTAGCGGGGCCATT.

This clone has a handful of counts. The CDR3 sequence: CASSSPGPGYTF. CDR3 bases read: TGTGCCAGTAGTAGCCCAGGGCCGGGC. The V and J genes are TRBV19 and TRBJ1-2, with D possibly TRBD1 on 5 matching bases. Coverage ceases 3 residues before the CDR3 finishes, and the germline J gene fills in the end. CDR3 length: 12 amino acids. Germline V gene lookup returns CDR1 LNHDA and CDR2 SQIVND (reference sequence).

This clone came up a few times. CDR3 DNA (partial): TGTGCCAGCAGTGAAAGCCAAGGGGGCCTCTATGGC. Translated: CASSESQGGLYG. The whole CDR3 protein reads CASSESQGGLYGYTF. This sequence joins TRBV2 and TRBJ1-2, with 7 bases fitting TRBD1. The read terminates 3 residues before the CDR3 end, so the remaining end is supplied by the germline J gene. The CDR3 consists of 15 residues. CDR1 and CDR2 (germline): SNHLY, FYNNEI. The V segment lost 2 bases and the J segment 4 bases; nucleotides outside the gene matches: 7.

This clone has a count of ten or more. The read ends 3 residues shy of where the CDR3 ends; the end is completed using the germline J gene. The J gene is TRBJ2-7, the V gene TRBV5-1; 7 bases align to TRBD1. CDR1 is SGHRS and CDR2 is YFSETQ in the germline V gene. The CDR3 runs to 14 residues. After removal of 2 bases from V and 1 base from J, the junction contained 3 bases not matched to a gene. Here the CDR3 reads CASSFRTGSYEQYF. The CDR3 DNA, read in part, is TGCGCCAGCAGCTTCCGGACAGGATCCTACGAG.

This clone was picked up many times. The read terminates 3 residues before the CDR3 end, so the remaining end is supplied by the germline J gene. The chain links TRBV30 to TRBJ2-7, with D maybe TRBD1 (5 bases). Trimming removed 4 bases at V and 4 bases at J, with 14 bases between. Germline CDR1 is GTSNPN and CDR2 is SVGIG (reference sequence). This CDR3 spans 13 amino acids. CDR3 DNA, as far as it was read: TGTGCCTGGACCAGTTCTCAGGGTTACGAG. It translates to CAWTSSQGYE. The full CDR3 is CAWTSSQGYEQYF.

This clone has at least ten counts. The CDR3 is cut off 3 residues early in the read; its end comes from the germline J gene. This sequence joins TRBV6-2 or TRBV6-3 and TRBJ2-1; D may match TRBD1 or TRBD2 (5 bases each). CDR1 MNHEY and CDR2 SVGEGT come from the germline V gene. The CDR3 sequence is 16 residues long. V was shortened by 4 bases and J by 2 bases, with 15 bases between the two germline ends. CDR3 bases read: TGTGCCAGCAGTTCTCTAAGGGGAGAACCCTACAATGAG. Residues: CASSSLRGEPYNE. From start to end, the CDR3 is CASSSLRGEPYNEQFF.

This clone was detected many times. The read falls 3 residues short of the CDR3 end, and the missing part is taken from the germline J gene. The chain has TRBV19 and TRBJ2-1; 9 nucleotides match TRBD1. This CDR3 is 15 amino acids long. V lost 10 bases, J lost 7 bases, and 14 bases stayed unmatched. From germline, CDR1 is LNHDA and CDR2 SQIVND (reference sequence). The CDR3 DNA, read in part, is TGTGCCACAATAACCGGGACAGGGTTAGCGAATGAG. Protein: CATITGTGLANE. The CDR3, in full, reads CATITGTGLANEQFF. Together with reference TRBV19 and TRBJ2-1, the CDR3 gives the full variable domain: DGGITQSPKYLFRKEGQNVTLSCEQNLNHDAMYWYRQDPGQGLRLIYYSQIVNDFQKGDIAEGYSVSREKKESFPLTVTSAQKNPTAFYLCATITGTGLANEQFFGPGTRLTVL.

At least ten counts were recorded for this clone. Read data end 3 residues before the CDR3 end; the end is taken from the germline J gene. The V gene is TRBV5-1, the J gene TRBJ2-2; 11 nucleotides line up with TRBD2. The CDR3 length is 17 residues. Germline V gene data show CDR1 as SGHRS and CDR2 as YFSETQ. The trim removed 4 bases at V and 4 bases at J, leaving 9 bases unmatched. CDR3 loop: CASSGGLAGGGTGELFF. CDR3 DNA (partial): TGCGCCAGCAGCGGCGGACTAGCGGGTGGTGGCACCGGGGAG.

In this sample, this clone turned up many times. Coverage ceases 3 residues before the CDR3 finishes, and the germline J gene fills in the end. This rearrangement joins TRBV5-6 to TRBJ1-3, with 8 bases fitting TRBD1. The V gene's germline CDR1 is SGHDT and CDR2 YYEEEE. The V gene end was trimmed by 4 bases and the J gene end by 2 bases; junction bases not matched to a gene: 2. This CDR3 contains 14 residues. The CDR3 bases that were read are TGTGCCAGCAGCCCCAGGGGGCCTGGAAACACC. This translates into CASSPRGPGNT. In full, the CDR3 is CASSPRGPGNTIYF.

This clone was observed at least ten times. The CDR3 goes on 3 residues after the read ends, and that part is filled in from the germline J gene. The V call is TRBV9, the J call TRBJ2-7; TRBD2 aligns across 8 bases. V was pared by 0 bases and J by 0 bases, with 5 bases of the junction left unmatched. The germline CDR1 and CDR2 sequences are SGDLS and YYNGEE. This CDR3 spans 16 amino acids. The CDR3 spells CASSVGDSGVSYEQYF. The CDR3 DNA, read in part, is TGTGCCAGCAGCGTAGGGGATAGCGGGGTCTCCTACGAG.

There are many counts of this clone. The read stops 3 residues short of the end of the CDR3; the missing end is completed from the germline J gene. This chain joins TRBV7-6 and TRBJ1-6, with 7 bases aligning to TRBD1. The CDR3 is 15 residues long. Germline CDR1 and CDR2: SGHVS and FNYEAQ. Unmatched junction bases numbered 8, after V lost 6 bases and J lost 6 bases. Partial CDR3 DNA: TGTGCCAGCAGTTCTACAGGGGAACGTAATTCACCC. Translation: CASSSTGERNSP. The entire CDR3 protein reads CASSSTGERNSPLHF.

This clone was picked up many times. With the read ending 3 residues before the CDR3 end, the germline J gene is used to fill in that end. V and J are TRBV18 and TRBJ1-2; tentative D call: TRBD1 (6 bases). Between the trimmed V and J ends, which lost 2 bases and 0 bases, there was a span of 10 bases. The CDR3 length is 15 residues. Germline CDR1 and CDR2: KGHSH and LQKENI. Partial CDR3 DNA: TGTGCCAGCTCACCAACAGGGACGCCTAACTATGGC. This gives the protein CASSPTGTPNYG. The entire CDR3 protein reads CASSPTGTPNYGYTF.

This clone was observed at least ten times. CDR3 in amino acids: CASSSSGTGSEKLFF. The sequenced part of the CDR3 DNA is TGTGCCAGCAGTTCCTCCGGGACAGGGTCTGAAAAA. The rearrangement links TRBV28 to TRBJ1-4; 9 nucleotides agree with TRBD1. The read stops 3 residues short of the end of the CDR3; the missing end is completed from the germline J gene. The CDR3 is made up of 15 amino acids. The trim removed 4 bases at V and 7 bases at J, leaving 7 bases unmatched. Germline-derived CDR1 and CDR2 are MDHEN and SYDVKM.

This clone came up many times. The read comes to an end 3 residues before the CDR3 does, leaving the germline J gene to fill in the end. The chain recombines TRBV7-9 with TRBJ1-1, with 7 positions matching TRBD1. In germline, CDR1 is SEHNR, CDR2 FQNEAQ (reference sequence). Trimming took 5 bases from V and 1 from J; bases not matched to a gene: 1. The CDR3 is made up of 13 amino acids. The CDR3 region is CASSRDRNTEAFF. The CDR3 DNA, read in part, is TGTGCCAGCAGCCGGGACAGGAACACTGAA.